These 21 T cell receptor beta chains share one sample of origin, sequenced in a study of CXCR3-negative and CXCR3-positive naive CD8 T cells. TRB cDNA was prepared as libraries by UMI-labeled 5' RACE. TCRdb reprocessed the 5' RACE reads; each CDR3 protein has one entry and no DNA is given. This table lists 130,000 or so distinct CDR3 sequences. Sequencing used naive CXCR3- CD8+ T cells from blood. Subset: CD45RO-CCR7+CD27+CD95- naive CD8+ T cells lacking CXCR3 (TNR3-). These receptors all stem from a human donor in good health. Some clones in this sample may be carry-over from other donors' samples.

The chain joins TRBV5-1 to TRBJ2-1; checking the TCRdb D call of TRBD1 is not possible without DNA. The CDR3 has 13 amino acids. Germline CDR1 reads SGHRS; CDR2 reads YFSETQ. CDR3 protein: CASSSSNDRVPRF. Filled out from reference TRBV5-1 and TRBJ2-1, the complete variable domain reads KAGVTQTPRYLIKTRGQQVTLSCSPISGHRSVSWYQQTPGQGLQFLFEYFSETQRNKGNFPGRFSGRQFSNSRSEMNVSTLELGDSALYLCASSSSNDRVPRFGPGTRLTVL.

The V and J genes are TRBV28 and TRBJ2-1; the TCRdb D gene call, TRBD1, has no DNA to confirm it. This CDR3 spans 16 amino acids. CDR1 is MDHEN, CDR2 SYDVKM, per germline. CDR3 amino acids: CATKGSPGRSLVEQFF.

This chain links TRBV14 with TRBJ2-7. The CDR3 has 15 amino acids. CDR1 and CDR2 from the germline V gene are SGHDN and FVKESK. The CDR3 loop is CASSQDRSGDVEQYF.

The rearrangement links TRBV20-1 to TRBJ2-2; TCRdb calls TRBD1, which cannot be checked without DNA. Germline values: CDR1 DFQATT, CDR2 SNEGSKA (reference sequence). This CDR3 is 15 amino acids long. The CDR3 loop reads CSARDWGHRTGELFF.

V usage is TRBV21-1 and J usage is TRBJ1-5; the D call from TCRdb, TRBD1, cannot be confirmed without DNA. TRBV21-1 is a recognized pseudogene. The CDR3 contains 15 residues. CDR3 amino acids: CASSKVGRGNQPQHF.

The J gene is TRBJ2-1, the V gene TRBV5-1; TCRdb picks TRBD1, but there is no DNA to check that call. The CDR3 totals 12 residues. Germline V CDR1 and CDR2: SGHRS, YFSETQ. This CDR3 reads CASSFTQGDLFF. The entire variable domain, with the rest obtained from reference TRBV5-1 and TRBJ2-1, is as follows: KAGVTQTPRYLIKTRGQQVTLSCSPISGHRSVSWYQQTPGQGLQFLFEYFSETQRNKGNFPGRFSGRQFSNSRSEMNVSTLELGDSALYLCASSFTQGDLFFGPGTRLTVL.

V is TRBV21-1 and J is TRBJ2-3; TCRdb returns TRBD2, unconfirmable since there is no DNA. TRBV21-1 corresponds to a pseudogene. The CDR3 runs to 14 residues. The CDR3 spells CASSKKGGADTQYF.

This rearrangement joins TRBV3-1 to TRBJ2-7; TCRdb picks TRBD1, but there is no DNA to check that call. The length of the CDR3 is 14 residues. Germline V gene lookup returns CDR1 LGHDT and CDR2 YNNKEL (reference sequence). CDR3 protein: CASTPGTGTYEQYF.

The V and J genes are TRBV28 and TRBJ1-2; there is no DNA to check the TCRdb D call of TRBD1. Germline loops: CDR1 MDHEN, CDR2 SYDVKM. The CDR3 totals 15 residues. CDR3 protein: CASSLTTGTGDGYTF.

The V call is TRBV9, the J call TRBJ2-3; the D gene TCRdb calls, TRBD1, cannot be checked with no DNA. This CDR3 has 15 residues. Germline V gives CDR1 SGDLS, CDR2 YYNGEE. This CDR3 reads CASSVAQGEGDTQYF.

This sequence joins TRBV12-3 or TRBV12-4 and TRBJ2-5. The CDR3 loop spans 13 amino acids. This CDR3 reads CASSPHVGETQYF.

The rearrangement joins TRBV28 to TRBJ2-7; TCRdb's D call, TRBD1, is unchecked because there is no DNA. There are 15 residues in the CDR3. Germline CDR1 is MDHEN and CDR2 is SYDVKM. CDR3 region: CASTPTGEPTYEQYF.

The chain recombines TRBV7-9 with TRBJ2-3; TCRdb's D call, TRBD1, is unchecked because there is no DNA. This CDR3 is built from 16 residues. The germline V gene encodes CDR1 SEHNR and CDR2 FQNEAQ (reference sequence). The CDR3 reads CASSPVLGGGTDTQYF.

This rearrangement joins TRBV20-1 to TRBJ1-2. The CDR3 has 14 amino acids. Germline V gene lookup returns CDR1 DFQATT and CDR2 SNEGSKA (reference sequence). CDR3 sequence reads: CSAGTGEGSYGYTF.

The chain has TRBV6-5 and TRBJ2-2. The CDR3 runs to 13 residues. The V gene's germline CDR1 is MNHEY and CDR2 SVGAGI. CDR3 sequence: CASNYYPTGELFF.

This chain connects TRBV7-9 to TRBJ1-2; TCRdb indicates TRBD1, and absent DNA this call remains unverified. Looked up from germline, CDR1 is SEHNR and CDR2 is FQNEAQ (reference sequence). CDR3 length: 15 amino acids. CDR3: CASSAPGQGNYGYTF.

This sequence joins TRBV14 and TRBJ2-7; the TCRdb D gene call, TRBD1, has no DNA to confirm it. CDR1 and CDR2 from the germline V gene are SGHDN and FVKESK. The CDR3 runs to 13 residues. Here the CDR3 reads CASSQGTGYEQYF.

J is TRBJ2-7 and V is TRBV14; lacking DNA, the TRBD2 call made by TCRdb goes unchecked. CDR1 is SGHDN, CDR2 FVKESK, per germline. The CDR3 runs 14 residues. The CDR3 sequence is CASSPTGRVDEQYF.

V usage is TRBV15 and J usage is TRBJ2-1. The CDR3 loop spans 15 amino acids. Per germline, CDR1 LNHNV and CDR2 YYDKDF (reference sequence). Here the CDR3 reads CATSRDLSRANEQFF.

CDR3 in amino acids: CASSQVSMPNTEAFF. The rearrangement uses TRBV4-1 and TRBJ1-1. This CDR3 is 15 amino acids long. Germline V lookup: CDR1 MGHRA, CDR2 YSYEKL.

The genes are TRBV24-1 and TRBJ2-2; without DNA, the TCRdb call of TRBD1 cannot be checked. The CDR3 loop spans 14 amino acids. Per germline, CDR1 KGHDR and CDR2 SFDVKD. The CDR3 sequence: CATSRQENTGELFF.